These 11 T cell receptor beta chains originate from one sample sequenced in a study of Ad26.COV2.S vaccination and SARS-CoV-2 variants. Repertoires were generated with immunoSEQ multiplex PCR, while TCRdb's copy carries only in-frame clones and drops some. The data hold some 640,000 clones, with about 89% observed a single time. Treatment described: over 15 received Ad26.COV2.S at low or high dose, single or two shots; about five received placebo; per-sample allocation not given. After the first vaccine or placebo injection, samples were drawn on day 63. The sample consisted of peripheral blood, taken in a trial of Ad26.COV2.S vaccine versus placebo. Receptor source: a person between 18 and 59 years old who received the Ad26.COV2.S COVID-19 vaccine or a placebo.

V is TRBV10-3 and J is TRBJ1-5; 10 bases are shared with TRBD1. Germline CDR1 ENHRY, CDR2 SYGVKD. The CDR3 loop spans 13 amino acids. The trim removed 6 bases at V and 5 bases at J, leaving 1 base unmatched. The CDR3 bases are TGTGCCATCAGCGGACAGGGGGATCAGCCCCAGCATTTT. The encoded protein is CAISGQGDQPQHF.

The gene calls are TRBV28 and TRBJ2-1; 7 nucleotides line up with TRBD1. Germline V CDR1 and CDR2: MDHEN, SYDVKM. The CDR3 spans 13 residues. After removal of 8 bases from V and 4 bases from J, the junction contained 5 bases not matched to a gene. The CDR3 reads CASETGPYNEQFF. The DNA of the CDR3 is TGTGCCAGCGAGACAGGGCCTTACAATGAGCAGTTCTTC.

This sequence joins TRBV12-3 or TRBV12-4 and TRBJ2-7, with D possibly called TRBD1 or TRBD2 (5 bases each). The CDR3 length is 12 residues. V gave up 4 bases and J gave up 5 bases, with 9 bases separating them. The CDR3 coding sequence is TGTGCCAGCAGTTCTGGGACCGACGAGCAGTACTTC. Amino acid sequence: CASSSGTDEQYF.

A remark on this clone: Other DNA sequences from this sample encode an identical CDR3 as well. V gene TRBV10-2 combines with J gene TRBJ1-2; D not resolved. Germline CDR1 WSHSY, CDR2 SAAADI. The CDR3 contains 14 residues. Trimming removed 3 bases at V and 1 base at J, with 9 bases between. The chain's CDR3 is CASSESGDNYGYTF. The CDR3 DNA is TGCGCCAGCAGTGAATCGGGTGATAACTATGGCTACACCTTC.

This clone was found a few times. The chain carries TRBV10-1 and TRBJ1-5, with 7 nucleotides matching TRBD1. The CDR3 is 15 residues long. The germline V gene has CDR1 WNHNN and CDR2 SYGVQD (reference sequence). Unmatched junction bases numbered 11, after V lost 5 bases and J lost 7 bases. The CDR3 nucleotides read TGCGCCAGCAGTTTTTACAGGGGAGGAAGGCAGCCCCAGCATTTT. Protein sequence: CASSFYRGGRQPQHF.

This clone was seen a handful of times. Additional DNA sequences in this sample encode the identical CDR3. The CDR3 here is CASSSIYEQYF. CDR3 in DNA: TGTGCCAGCAGCTCGATTTACGAGCAGTACTTC. The chain has TRBV6-5 and TRBJ2-7, with D unclear. Germline values: CDR1 MNHEY, CDR2 SVGAGI. CDR3 length: 11 residues. V lost 6 bases to trimming and J lost 4 bases, with 7 bases between them.

The chain recombines TRBV4-1 with TRBJ1-4, with 7 positions matching TRBD1. The CDR3 extends over 16 amino acids. With 3 bases clipped from V and 4 bases from J, the junction kept 8 bases outside the gene matches. Germline CDR1 MGHRA, CDR2 YSYEKL. Here the CDR3 reads CASSQDRQGRNEKLFF. The CDR3 coding sequence is TGCGCCAGCAGCCAGGATCGACAGGGCCGTAATGAAAAACTGTTTTTT.

The V gene is TRBV13, the J gene TRBJ1-2; D uncertain. The CDR3 sequence is 13 residues long. The germline gives CDR1 PRHDT, CDR2 FYEKMQ (reference sequence). With 3 bases removed from V and 8 bases from J, the gap between germline ends came to 13 bases. The CDR3 nucleotides are TGTGCCAGCAGCTTTGGAATACTGGAAGGCTACACCTTC. Amino acids: CASSFGILEGYTF.

This chain joins TRBV6-1 and TRBJ1-2; the D gene is possibly TRBD1 (6 bases). The V and J ends lost 0 bases and 6 bases respectively, with 14 bases between them. Germline CDR1 MNHNS, CDR2 SASEGT. The CDR3 runs to 15 residues. The chain's CDR3 is CASSEAPWGRHGYTF. CDR3 DNA: TGTGCCAGCAGTGAAGCCCCGTGGGGGCGGCATGGCTACACCTTC.

The V and J genes are TRBV28 and TRBJ2-6; 9 bases map to TRBD1. CDR1 MDHEN and CDR2 SYDVKM come from the germline V gene. After removal of 3 bases from V and 2 bases from J, the junction contained 8 bases not matched to a gene. This CDR3 contains 18 residues. The CDR3 DNA follows: TGTGCCAGCAGTTTGCCGGGACAGGGTTCGCCTGGGGCCAACGTCCTGACTTTC. It is translated as CASSLPGQGSPGANVLTF.

The table lists this clone with a count of one. The gene calls are TRBV7-2 and TRBJ1-1, with a tentative D call TRBD1 (5 bases). V shed 1 base and J shed 6 bases, with 6 bases lying between them. CDR1 and CDR2 (germline): SGHTA, FQGNSA. CDR3 length: 12 residues. CDR3 loop: CASSLVRAEAFF. CDR3 DNA sequence: TGTGCCAGCAGCTTAGTCAGGGCTGAAGCTTTCTTT.